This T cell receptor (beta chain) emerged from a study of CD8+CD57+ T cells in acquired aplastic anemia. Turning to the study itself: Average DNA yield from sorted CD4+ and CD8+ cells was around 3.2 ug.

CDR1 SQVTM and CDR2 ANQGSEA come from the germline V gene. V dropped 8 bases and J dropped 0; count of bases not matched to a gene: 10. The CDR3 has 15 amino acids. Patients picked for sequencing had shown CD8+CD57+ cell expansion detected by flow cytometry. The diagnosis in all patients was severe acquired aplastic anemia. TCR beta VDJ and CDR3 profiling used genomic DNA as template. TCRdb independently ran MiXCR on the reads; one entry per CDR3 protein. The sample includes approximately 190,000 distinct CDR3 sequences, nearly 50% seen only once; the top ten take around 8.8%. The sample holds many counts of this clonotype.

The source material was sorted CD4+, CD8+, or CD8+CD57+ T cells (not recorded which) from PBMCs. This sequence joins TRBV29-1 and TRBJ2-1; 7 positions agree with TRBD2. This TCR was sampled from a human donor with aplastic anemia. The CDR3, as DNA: TGCAGCCTTGCGGGGGACTTGAGCTCCTACAATGAGCAGTTCTTC. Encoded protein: CSLAGDLSSYNEQFF.